Shown below are 23 T cell receptor beta chains from a single sample sequenced in a study of cytomegalovirus exposure and HLA in healthy donors. The PCR was carried out with 60 Vbeta primers and 13 Jbeta primers. Assay used: immunoSEQ multiplex PCR; TCRdb lists only in-frame clones, some missing. Among 130,000 to 150,000 clones listed, roughly 79% were seen once. The sequenced sample consisted of PBMCs. Source of these receptors: a middle-aged woman in good health and CMV-seropositive.

The count of this clone is one. The CDR3 protein is CASSFAGGRADTQYF. CDR3 coding DNA: TGCGCCAGCAGCTTTGCGGGGGGGCGAGCAGATACGCAGTATTTT. J is TRBJ2-3 and V is TRBV5-1; 9 bases line up with TRBD2. V trimming: 2 bases; J trimming: 4 bases; junction bases outside the gene matches: 5. The germline V gene has CDR1 SGHRS and CDR2 YFSETQ. CDR3 length: 15 amino acids.

The chain couples TRBV11-1 to TRBJ2-2; no reliable D call. Looked up from germline, CDR1 is SGHAT and CDR2 is FQDESV (reference sequence). The CDR3 has 14 residues. The V and J ends lost 1 base and 4 bases respectively, with 7 bases between them. The CDR3 DNA follows: TGTGCCAGCAGCTTAGATCAGGTCACCGGGGAGCTGTTTTTT. Protein sequence: CASSLDQVTGELFF.

V usage is TRBV5-5 and J usage is TRBJ2-7; D perhaps matches TRBD1 (7 bases). The V end lost 3 bases, the J end lost 0 bases, and 16 bases lay between the germline ends. This CDR3 contains 16 residues. Germline V gives CDR1 SGHKS, CDR2 YYEKEE (reference sequence). CDR3 sequence reads: CASSWSTGDFSYEQYF. CDR3 bases: TGTGCCAGCAGCTGGTCTACAGGGGACTTCTCCTACGAGCAGTACTTC.

The V gene is TRBV28, the J gene TRBJ2-7; 7 bases are a match to TRBD2. The CDR3 is 18 residues long. Trimming at V came to 6 bases and at J to 0 bases, leaving 17 bases not matched to a gene. CDR1 and CDR2 from the germline V gene are MDHEN and SYDVKM. CDR3: CASSIREGLPEISYEQYF. DNA for the CDR3: TGTGCCAGCAGCATACGAGAGGGACTACCCGAAATCTCCTACGAGCAGTACTTC. The full variable domain, its missing parts supplied by reference TRBV28 and TRBJ2-7, is DVKVTQSSRYLVKRTGEKVFLECVQDMDHENMFWYRQDPGLGLRLIYFSYDVKMKEKGDIPEGYSVSREKKERFSLILESASTNQTSMYLCASSIREGLPEISYEQYFGPGTRLTVT.

The chain has TRBV11-2 and TRBJ2-2; D gene uncertain. The CDR3 consists of 15 residues. V shed 8 bases and J shed 0 bases, with 13 bases lying between them. CDR1 and CDR2 (germline): SGHAT, FQNNGV. The CDR3 sequence: CASRLMVANTGELFF. The CDR3 region has the DNA TGTGCCAGCCGCCTAATGGTTGCGAACACCGGGGAGCTGTTTTTT.

This chain links TRBV6-5 with TRBJ2-1; TRBD1 matches at 7 bases. Germline CDR1 is MNHEY and CDR2 is SVGAGI. CDR3 size: 13 residues. Trimming took 5 bases from V and 9 from J; bases not matched to a gene: 7. CDR3: CASSPRQGVEQFF. CDR3 nucleotide sequence: TGTGCCAGCAGTCCTCGACAGGGCGTTGAGCAGTTCTTC.

The rearrangement links TRBV7-6 to TRBJ2-1; weak D call: TRBD1 (5 bases). Germline loops: CDR1 SGHVS, CDR2 FNYEAQ. There are 15 residues in the CDR3. Trimming removed 6 bases from V and 4 bases from J, with 16 bases in between. CDR3 in amino acids: CASSTEVGAYNEQFF. In nucleotides, the CDR3 is TGTGCCAGCAGTACCGAGGTTGGGGCGTACAATGAGCAGTTCTTC.

The rearrangement links TRBV5-1 to TRBJ1-1; 10 bases are a match to TRBD1. J was trimmed by 4 bases and V by 4 bases; bases with no gene match: 7. This CDR3 has 15 residues. Germline V lookup: CDR1 SGHRS, CDR2 YFSETQ. CDR3 bases: TGCGCCAGCAGCCCGGGACAGGGGATATCCACTGAAGCTTTCTTT. Its translation: CASSPGQGISTEAFF.

On this clone itself: At one of its ends the junction is not consistent with the germline gene, which may arise from a read error. This chain connects TRBV10-2 to TRBJ2-6; D gene uncertain. Per the germline V gene, CDR1 is WSHSY and CDR2 is SAAADI. The CDR3 is made up of 11 amino acids. In DNA, the CDR3 is TGCGTCAGCAGTGAGTCCGGCGTCCTGACTTTC. Translated: CVSSESGVLTF.

This chain uses TRBV2 with TRBJ2-1; D ambiguous. Trimming stripped 0 bases from V and 15 bases from J, with 6 bases between. The germline V gene encodes CDR1 SNHLY and CDR2 FYNNEI. The CDR3 has 10 amino acids. Written as DNA, the CDR3 is TGTGCCAGCAGTGAAGCGCGTTGGTTCTTC. Amino acids: CASSEARWFF.

V usage is TRBV9 and J usage is TRBJ2-3, with a weak D call TRBD2 (7 bases). The CDR3 extends over 15 amino acids. Looked up from germline, CDR1 is SGDLS and CDR2 is YYNGEE. The V end was cut by 0 bases, the J end by 2 bases, with 10 bases between. In nucleotides, the CDR3 is TGTGCCAGCAGCGTAGGCGGGGGCCCCACAGATACGCAGTATTTT. Protein sequence: CASSVGGGPTDTQYF.

The V call is TRBV6-1, the J call TRBJ2-7; no clear D. The CDR3 is 12 amino acids. Trimming took off 7 bases at V and 5 bases at J, with 12 bases between the two ends. Germline V CDR1 and CDR2: MNHNS, SASEGT. CDR3 sequence: CASKQLIDEQYF. The CDR3 region has the DNA TGTGCCAGCAAACAGCTGATCGACGAGCAGTACTTC.

This clone was picked up one time. The rearrangement links TRBV19 to TRBJ2-5; D is uncertain. Germline loops: CDR1 LNHDA, CDR2 SQIVND (reference sequence). Trimming took off 2 bases at V and 1 base at J, with 8 bases between the two ends. The CDR3 consists of 14 residues. The CDR3, as DNA: TGTGCCAGTAGTATATGGGCGTTCCAAGAGACCCAGTACTTC. This translates into CASSIWAFQETQYF.

Concerning this clone itself: At one end the junction does not follow the germline gene, possibly because of a read error. The chain recombines TRBV9 with TRBJ1-1; no definite D call. This CDR3 is built from 15 residues. The germline CDR1 and CDR2 sequences are SGDLS and YYNGEE. CDR3 in amino acids: CASSVGHSINTEASF. The CDR3 DNA sequence: TGTGCCAGCAGCGTAGGGCACAGCATCAACACTGAAGCTTCCTTT.

The V and J genes are TRBV5-4 and TRBJ2-5; TRBD1 agrees at 8 bases. The J segment lost 4 bases and the V segment lost 4 bases, leaving 3 bases of the junction unmatched. From germline, CDR1 is SGHNT and CDR2 YYREEE (reference sequence). The CDR3 extends over 13 amino acids. The CDR3 DNA reads TGTGCCAGCAGCAGACAGGGGATAGAGACCCAGTACTTC. Its translation: CASSRQGIETQYF.

The rearrangement uses TRBV6-4 and TRBJ2-2; the D gene is possibly TRBD1 (6 bases). V lost 5 bases and J lost 6, with 19 bases in between. This CDR3 region has 16 residues. Germline CDR1 and CDR2: MRHNA and SNTAGT. The CDR3 sequence: CASSKMGAQDSGELFF. The CDR3, as DNA: TGTGCCAGCAGTAAAATGGGGGCTCAGGATTCCGGGGAGCTGTTTTTT.

The chain uses TRBV18 and TRBJ2-7; weak D call: TRBD2 (7 bases). This CDR3 is built from 14 residues. V lost 3 bases and J 4 bases, leaving 13 bases between the germline ends. In germline, CDR1 is KGHSH, CDR2 LQKENI. The CDR3 nucleotides are TGTGCCAGCTCACCTGGGGGGGGCCCGTACGAGCAGTACTTC. Translated: CASSPGGGPYEQYF.

V and J are TRBV4-1 and TRBJ1-3; TRBD1 agrees at 9 bases. Germline CDR1 and CDR2: MGHRA and YSYEKL. Losses at the gene ends were 2 bases for V and 0 bases for J; bases not matched to a gene: 5. This CDR3 spans 17 amino acids. CDR3 amino acids: CASSQMDRGSSGNTIYF. The CDR3 nucleotides are TGCGCCAGCAGCCAAATGGACAGGGGATCCTCTGGAAACACCATATATTTT.

V and J are TRBV6-1 and TRBJ1-2; 12 bases agree with TRBD1. Germline V gene data show CDR1 as MNHNS and CDR2 as SASEGT. The ends lost 6 bases at V and 6 bases at J; junction bases unmatched: 2. CDR3 length: 13 amino acids. The CDR3 here is CASRGQGADGYTF. CDR3 nucleotide sequence: TGTGCCAGCAGGGGACAGGGGGCAGATGGCTACACCTTC.

The V gene is TRBV6-1, the J gene TRBJ2-3, with TRBD2 identical over 7 bases. Per germline, CDR1 MNHNS and CDR2 SASEGT. The CDR3 is 15 residues long. V dropped 3 bases and J dropped 4; count of bases not matched to a gene: 7. CDR3 bases: TGTGCCAGCAGTGATGATCGGGGGGTTGCAGATACGCAGTATTTT. It specifies CASSDDRGVADTQYF.

This sequence joins TRBV7-9 and TRBJ1-4; 7 bases match TRBD1. This CDR3 has 15 residues. V was pared by 4 bases and J by 8 bases, with 10 bases of the junction left unmatched. CDR1 and CDR2 from the germline V gene are SEHNR and FQNEAQ (reference sequence). DNA for the CDR3: TGTGCCAGCAGCTCCACCGGGACAGCAGGGGAAAAACTGTTTTTT. Its protein is CASSSTGTAGEKLFF.

The chain joins TRBV18 to TRBJ2-2, with a tentative D call TRBD1 (6 bases). V dropped 6 bases and J dropped 0 bases, with 17 bases sitting between them. Germline assignment: CDR1 KGHSH and CDR2 LQKENI. CDR3 length: 17 amino acids. In DNA form, the CDR3 reads TGTGCCAGCTCCCCATGGTTTGGGGGCCCGAACACCGGGGAGCTGTTTTTT. Translation: CASSPWFGGPNTGELFF. Looking up the rest from reference TRBV18 and TRBJ2-2 gives the full variable domain: NAGVMQNPRHLVRRRGQEARLRCSPMKGHSHVYWYRQLPEEGLKFMVYLQKENIIDESGMPKERFSAEFPKEGPSILRIQQVVRGDSAAYFCASSPWFGGPNTGELFFGEGSRLTVL.

The V gene is TRBV4-2, the J gene TRBJ2-7; 10 nucleotides align to TRBD2. This CDR3 has 16 amino acids. The germline gives CDR1 LGHNA, CDR2 YNFKEQ. V shed 0 bases and J 3 bases; nucleotides not matched to a gene: 5. CDR3 bases: TGTGCCAGCAGCCAAGATTACGAGCGGGGGGGCTACGAGCAGTACTTC. It translates to CASSQDYERGGYEQYF.